Listed below are T cell receptor beta chains from one sample, sequenced in a study of T cell responses to AZD1222 COVID-19 vaccine. Sequencing used immunoSEQ multiplex PCR; TCRdb keeps in-frame clones, though not all of them. The sample shows roughly 100,000 clones, 70% to 90% of them seen only once. Material: peripheral blood, obtained on day 0 of AZD1222 vaccination. All receptors come from an adult in good health. Each CDR3 is given with its conserved first and last residue. The D gene is left open where the match is weak. Some rows mark clone size as missing; the rest say once, few, many or name a class of expanded clone.

CDR3,DNA,V,D,J,size
CASSVGGGNQPQHF,TGTGCCAGCAGTGTTGGGGGAGGCAATCAGCCCCAGCATTTT,TRBV28,NA,TRBJ1-5,NA
CASAGSLAGELFF,TGTGCCAGCGCGGGATCGTTGGCCGGGGAGCTGTTTTTT,TRBV27,NA,TRBJ2-2,few
CASRHRGPNEKLFF,TGTGCCAGCCGTCACAGGGGGCCTAATGAAAAACTGTTTTTT,TRBV27,TRBD1,TRBJ1-4,NA
CSVGRLGRANYGYTF,TGCAGCGTGGGCCGCCTGGGCAGGGCTAACTATGGCTACACCTTC,TRBV29-1,NA,TRBJ1-2,NA
CATSFEGATNEKLFF,TGTGCCACCAGCTTCGAGGGGGCAACTAATGAAAAACTGTTTTTT,TRBV15,NA,TRBJ1-4,NA
CASSISGSYEQYF,TGTGCCAGTAGTATTAGCGGGAGTTACGAGCAGTACTTC,TRBV19,TRBD2,TRBJ2-7,NA
CASSLGPSGRGWNNEQFF,TGTGCCAGCAGCTTAGGCCCTAGCGGGAGAGGGTGGAACAATGAGCAGTTCTTC,TRBV7-2,TRBD2,TRBJ2-1,few
CASSYRNTEAFF,TGTGCCAGCAGTTACAGAAACACTGAAGCTTTCTTT,TRBV28,NA,TRBJ1-1,NA
CASRMFGGTNEKLFF,TGTGCCAGCAGGATGTTTGGGGGGACTAATGAAAAACTGTTTTTT,TRBV6-5,NA,TRBJ1-4,NA
CAISPRQGPNTEAFF,TGTGCCATCAGTCCCCGACAAGGACCGAACACTGAAGCTTTCTTT,TRBV10-3,NA,TRBJ1-1,NA
CAISEAGATNEKLFF,TGTGCCATCAGTGAGGCCGGGGCAACTAATGAAAAACTGTTTTTT,TRBV10-3,NA,TRBJ1-4,NA
CASSRLETATEAFF,TGTGCCAGCAGCCGGCTCGAGACAGCCACTGAAGCTTTCTTT,TRBV3-1/TRBV3-2,NA,TRBJ1-1,NA
CASSRAAYGYTF,TGTGCCAGCTCACGGGCGGCTTATGGCTACACCTTC,TRBV18,NA,TRBJ1-2,NA
CASRKSGAQLLGYTF,TGTGCCAGCAGGAAGAGTGGGGCGCAATTACTTGGCTACACCTTC,TRBV28,NA,TRBJ1-2,once
CASSINRGETQYF,TGTGCCAGTAGTATTAACAGGGGAGAGACCCAGTACTTC,TRBV19,TRBD1,TRBJ2-5,NA
CASKRSLTDTQYF,TGTGCCAGCAAGAGATCCCTAACAGATACGCAGTATTTT,TRBV6-5,NA,TRBJ2-3,NA